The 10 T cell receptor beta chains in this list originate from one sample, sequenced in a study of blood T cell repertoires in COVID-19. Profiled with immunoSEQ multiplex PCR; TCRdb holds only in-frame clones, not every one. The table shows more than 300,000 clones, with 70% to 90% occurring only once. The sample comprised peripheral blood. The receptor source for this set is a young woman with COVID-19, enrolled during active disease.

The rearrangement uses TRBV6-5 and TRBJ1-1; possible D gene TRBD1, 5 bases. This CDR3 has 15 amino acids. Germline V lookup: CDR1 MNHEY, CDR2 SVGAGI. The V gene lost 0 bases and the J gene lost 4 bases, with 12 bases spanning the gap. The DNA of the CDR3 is TGTGCCAGCAGTTACTCGCGGGCGGGGACCACTGAAGCTTTCTTT. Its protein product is CASSYSRAGTTEAFF.

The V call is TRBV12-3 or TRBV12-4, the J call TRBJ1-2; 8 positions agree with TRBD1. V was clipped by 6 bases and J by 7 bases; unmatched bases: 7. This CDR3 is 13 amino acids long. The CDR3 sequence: CASSSRGRGGYTF. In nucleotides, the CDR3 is TGTGCCAGCAGCAGCAGGGGGCGAGGTGGCTACACCTTC.

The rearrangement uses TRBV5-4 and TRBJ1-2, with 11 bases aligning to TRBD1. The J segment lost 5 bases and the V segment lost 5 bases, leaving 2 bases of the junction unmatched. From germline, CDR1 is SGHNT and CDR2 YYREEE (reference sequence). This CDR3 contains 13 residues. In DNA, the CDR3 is TGTGCCAGCAGTGGACAGGGGGCTTATGGCTACACCTTC. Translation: CASSGQGAYGYTF.

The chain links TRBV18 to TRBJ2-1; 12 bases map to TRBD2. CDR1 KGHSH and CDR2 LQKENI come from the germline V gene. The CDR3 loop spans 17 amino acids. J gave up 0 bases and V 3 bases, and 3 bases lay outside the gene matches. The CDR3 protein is CASSPTSGGGSYNEQFF. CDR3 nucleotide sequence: TGTGCCAGCTCACCGACTAGCGGGGGAGGCTCCTACAATGAGCAGTTCTTC.

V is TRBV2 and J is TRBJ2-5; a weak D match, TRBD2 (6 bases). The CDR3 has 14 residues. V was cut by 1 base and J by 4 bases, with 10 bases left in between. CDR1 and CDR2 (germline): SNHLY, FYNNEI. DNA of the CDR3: TGTGCCAGCAGTGAAGGGGACTCAGTAGAGACCCAGTACTTC. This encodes CASSEGDSVETQYF.

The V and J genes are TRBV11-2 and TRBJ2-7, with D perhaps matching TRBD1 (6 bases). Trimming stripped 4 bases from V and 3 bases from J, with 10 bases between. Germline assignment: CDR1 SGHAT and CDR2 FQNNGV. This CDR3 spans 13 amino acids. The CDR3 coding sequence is TGTGCCAGCAGCTCGGGACACCTCTACGAGCAGTACTTC. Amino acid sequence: CASSSGHLYEQYF.

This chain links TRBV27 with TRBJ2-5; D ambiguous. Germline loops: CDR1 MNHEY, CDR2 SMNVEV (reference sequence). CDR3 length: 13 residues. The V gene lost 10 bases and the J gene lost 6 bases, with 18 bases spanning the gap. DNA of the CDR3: TGTGCCACCCGACCCGGGTCGGCGAAGACCCAGTACTTC. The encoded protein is CATRPGSAKTQYF.

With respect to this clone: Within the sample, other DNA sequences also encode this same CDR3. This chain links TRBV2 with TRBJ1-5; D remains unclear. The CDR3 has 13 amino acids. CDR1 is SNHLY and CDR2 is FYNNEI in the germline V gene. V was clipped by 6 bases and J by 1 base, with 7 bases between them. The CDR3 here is CASSRLSNQPQHF. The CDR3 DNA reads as TGTGCCAGCAGCAGGTTGAGCAATCAGCCCCAGCATTTT.

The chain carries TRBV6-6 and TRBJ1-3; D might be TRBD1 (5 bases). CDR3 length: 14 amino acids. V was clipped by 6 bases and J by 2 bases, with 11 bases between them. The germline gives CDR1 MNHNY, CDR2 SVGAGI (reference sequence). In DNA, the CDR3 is TGTGCCAGCAGCCTACCAGGGACTGGAAACACCATATATTTT. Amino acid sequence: CASSLPGTGNTIYF.

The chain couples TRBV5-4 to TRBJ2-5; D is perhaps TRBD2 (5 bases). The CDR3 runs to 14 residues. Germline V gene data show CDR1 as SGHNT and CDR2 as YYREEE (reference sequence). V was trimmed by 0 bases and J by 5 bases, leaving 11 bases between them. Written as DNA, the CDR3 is TGTGCCAGCAGCTTGGCGGGAATTAAGGAGACCCAGTACTTC. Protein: CASSLAGIKETQYF.